This TCR beta chain was identified during a study of neoadjuvant nivolumab and ipilimumab in lung cancer. Method: immunoSEQ multiplex PCR; TCRdb's copy keeps in-frame clones and lacks some. The sample has more than 25,000 clones, around 86% seen once. Study observations and caveats: TCR receptors were sequenced in few samples.

CDR1 MNHEY and CDR2 SMNVEV come from the germline V gene (reference sequence). The CDR3 spans 13 residues. V dropped 3 bases and J dropped 5 bases, with 7 bases sitting between them. To note about this clone: Its antigen is as yet unknown.

The receptor's source is an adult with non-small cell lung cancer. The chain has TRBV27 and TRBJ2-2, with a possible D match to TRBD1 (5 bases). The sequencing used tumor tissue, collected after neoadjuvant nivolumab, alone or with ipilimumab, at or shortly before surgery. The CDR3 nucleotides read TGTGCCAGCAGTTTCAGGGTGACCGGGGAGCTGTTTTTT. As protein: CASSFRVTGELFF.